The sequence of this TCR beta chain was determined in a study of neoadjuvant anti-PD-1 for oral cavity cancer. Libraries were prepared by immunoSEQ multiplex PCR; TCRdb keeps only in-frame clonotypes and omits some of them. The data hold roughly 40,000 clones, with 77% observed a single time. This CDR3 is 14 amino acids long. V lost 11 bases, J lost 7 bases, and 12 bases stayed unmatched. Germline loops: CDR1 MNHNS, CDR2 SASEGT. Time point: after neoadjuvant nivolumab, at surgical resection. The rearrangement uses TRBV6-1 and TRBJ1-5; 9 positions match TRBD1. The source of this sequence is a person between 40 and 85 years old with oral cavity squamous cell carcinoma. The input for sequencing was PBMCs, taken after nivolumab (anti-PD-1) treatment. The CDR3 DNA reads TGTGCCTCACGACCGGGACAGGGTTTCCAGCCCCAGCATTTT. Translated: CASRPGQGFQPQHF.